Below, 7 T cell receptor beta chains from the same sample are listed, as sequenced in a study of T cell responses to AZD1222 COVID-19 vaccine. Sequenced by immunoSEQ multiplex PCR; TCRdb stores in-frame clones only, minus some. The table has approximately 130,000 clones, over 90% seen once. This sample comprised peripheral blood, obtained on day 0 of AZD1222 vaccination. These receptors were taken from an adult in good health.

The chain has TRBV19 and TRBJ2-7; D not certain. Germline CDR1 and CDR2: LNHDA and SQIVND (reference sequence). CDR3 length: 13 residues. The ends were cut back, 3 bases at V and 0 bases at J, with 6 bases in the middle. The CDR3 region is CASSMVDSYEQYF. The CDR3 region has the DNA TGTGCCAGTAGTATGGTGGACTCCTACGAGCAGTACTTC.

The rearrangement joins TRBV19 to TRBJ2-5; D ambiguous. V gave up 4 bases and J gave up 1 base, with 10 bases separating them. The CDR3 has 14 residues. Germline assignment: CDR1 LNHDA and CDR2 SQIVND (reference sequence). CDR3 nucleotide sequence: TGTGCCAGTAGTAACTCCGGGTTCCAAGAGACCCAGTACTTC. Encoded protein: CASSNSGFQETQYF.

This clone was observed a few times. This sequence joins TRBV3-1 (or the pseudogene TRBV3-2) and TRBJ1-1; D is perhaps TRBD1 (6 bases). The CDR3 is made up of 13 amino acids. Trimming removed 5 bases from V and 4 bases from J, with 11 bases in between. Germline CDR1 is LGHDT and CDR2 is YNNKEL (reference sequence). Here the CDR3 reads CASSYTGATEAFF. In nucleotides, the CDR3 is TGTGCCAGCAGCTATACGGGGGCCACTGAAGCTTTCTTT.

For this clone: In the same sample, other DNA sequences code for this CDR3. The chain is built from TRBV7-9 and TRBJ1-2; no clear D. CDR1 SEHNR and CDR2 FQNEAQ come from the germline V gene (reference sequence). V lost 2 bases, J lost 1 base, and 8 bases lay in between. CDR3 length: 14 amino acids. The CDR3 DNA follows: TGTGCCAGCAGCTTAAGTAACAGTAACTATGGCTACACCTTC. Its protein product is CASSLSNSNYGYTF.

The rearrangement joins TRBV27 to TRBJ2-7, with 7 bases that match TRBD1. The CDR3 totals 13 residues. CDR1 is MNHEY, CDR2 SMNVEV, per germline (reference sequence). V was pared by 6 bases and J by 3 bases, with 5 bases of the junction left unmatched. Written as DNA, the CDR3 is TGTGCCAGCAGCCCGGGACAGTACTACGAGCAGTACTTC. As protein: CASSPGQYYEQYF.

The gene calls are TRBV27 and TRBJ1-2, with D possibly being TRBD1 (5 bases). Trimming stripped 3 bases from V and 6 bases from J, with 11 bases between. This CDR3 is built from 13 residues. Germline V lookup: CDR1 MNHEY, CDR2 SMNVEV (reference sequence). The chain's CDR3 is CASSLSRVDGYTF. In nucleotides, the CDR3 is TGTGCCAGCAGTTTGAGCAGGGTGGATGGCTACACCTTC.

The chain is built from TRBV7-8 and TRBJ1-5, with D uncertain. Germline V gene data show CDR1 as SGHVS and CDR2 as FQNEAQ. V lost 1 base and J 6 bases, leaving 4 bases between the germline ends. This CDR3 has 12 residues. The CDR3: CASSLGGQPQHF. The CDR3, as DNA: TGTGCCAGCAGCTTAGGGGGTCAGCCCCAGCATTTT.